This T cell receptor (beta chain) was recovered during a study of resident and recirculating memory T cells in vitiligo. About the research overall: Samples were epidermis from two lesional and two nonlesional sites, plus PBMCs.

Stable patients also lacked confetti depigmentation, a sign of active vitiligo. CDR3 size: 14 residues. V lost 3 bases to trimming and J lost 3 bases; unmatched junction nucleotides: 5. Germline V CDR1 and CDR2: SGDLS, YYNGEE. Assay: immunoSEQ multiplex PCR; the TCRdb copy retains only in-frame clones and omits some. The sample has around 70,000 clones; roughly nine tenths are singletons. The sequence was collected from a male donor with vitiligo. The sequenced sample was blood. J is TRBJ1-1 and V is TRBV9; 7 nucleotides agree with TRBD1. CDR3 region: CASSGSTGDTEAFF. The CDR3, as DNA: TGTGCCAGCAGCGGATCTACAGGGGACACTGAAGCTTTCTTT.